Below, 9 T cell receptor beta chains from the same sample are listed, as sequenced in a study of molecular identifiers for immune sequencing clone quantification (dated by TCRdb to 2016 to 2018). The method behind the library was PCR. The listed sequencing device is NextSeq 500. TCRdb took the public reads, trimmed them with fastp at Q25, ran MiXCR for clone calling and kept in-frame beta chains. Identical CDR3 proteins give one entry, which carries the most common genes and DNA. Across this sample there are over 300,000 distinct CDR3 sequences, with roughly a quarter seen only once. 0.74% of the sample is in the top ten clones. The sequenced sample consisted of naive CD8+ T cells from blood, with Jurkat cell RNA spiked in. According to the study, the label for this sample's cell subset or site signals: FACS-sorted CD8+CD4-CCR7+CD45RA+ naive T cells. The source is a human donor in good health. Some libraries in this study had Jurkat cell RNA spiked in.

The table lists this clonotype with many counts. The gene calls are TRBV7-9 and TRBJ2-7; weak D call: TRBD1 (5 bases). V was pared by 3 bases and J by 2 bases, with 8 bases between. Looked up from germline, CDR1 is SEHNR and CDR2 is FQNEAQ (reference sequence). The CDR3 extends over 13 amino acids. As DNA, the CDR3 is TGTGCCAGCAGCTTGACAGCTGCCTACGAGCAGTACTTC. Its protein is CASSLTAAYEQYF.

This clonotype was seen more than once but under ten times. V usage is TRBV2 and J usage is TRBJ2-2; D is possibly TRBD1 (6 bases). V shed 6 bases and J shed 5 bases, with 10 bases lying between them. Germline CDR1 is SNHLY and CDR2 is FYNNEI. CDR3 size: 13 residues. The CDR3 region is CASRTGTTGELFF. The DNA of the CDR3 is TGTGCCAGCAGGACAGGAACTACCGGGGAGCTGTTTTTT.

The chain carries TRBV7-9 and TRBJ2-5; D possibly uses TRBD1 or TRBD2 (5 bases each). The CDR3 totals 14 residues. Germline V gives CDR1 SEHNR, CDR2 FQNEAQ (reference sequence). V lost 2 bases and J 2 bases, leaving 9 bases between the germline ends. Written as DNA, the CDR3 is TGTGCCAGCAGCTTATTGGGACGTCAAGAGACCCAGTACTTC. Protein: CASSLLGRQETQYF. Combining the CDR3 with reference TRBV7-9 and TRBJ2-5 gives the whole variable domain DTGVSQNPRHKITKRGQNVTFRCDPISEHNRLYWYRQTLGQGPEFLTYFQNEAQLEKSRLLSDRFSAERPKGSFSTLEIQRTEQGDSAMYLCASSLLGRQETQYFGPGTRLLVL.

About this clonotype itself: Possible read error: a much larger clone is one base away. V is TRBV7-6 and J is TRBJ1-2; TRBD1 might be the D (6 bases). The CDR3 covers 13 residues. Germline CDR1 is SGHVS and CDR2 is FNYEAQ. DNA for the CDR3: TGTGCCAACAGCCCCGGACAGTTCTATGGCTACACCTTC. Translating it yields CANSPGQFYGYTF.

This clonotype was seen a handful of times. The rearrangement uses TRBV28 and TRBJ2-1; either TRBD1 or TRBD2 may supply D (5 bases each). The V end lost 8 bases, the J end lost 2 bases, and 10 bases lay between the germline ends. The germline V gene has CDR1 MDHEN and CDR2 SYDVKM. CDR3 length: 13 amino acids. In DNA form, the CDR3 reads TGTGCCAGCCGGGGACGGGCCTACAATGAGCAGTTCTTC. The encoded protein is CASRGRAYNEQFF.

The chain is built from TRBV4-1 and TRBJ2-7; 10 nucleotides align to TRBD2. The germline V gene has CDR1 MGHRA and CDR2 YSYEKL. The CDR3 runs 18 residues. The ends lost 1 base at V and 0 bases at J; junction bases unmatched: 9. The CDR3 coding sequence is TGCGCCAGCAGCCAAGTCGGAAGGACTAGCGGCAACTCCTACGAGCAGTACTTC. As protein: CASSQVGRTSGNSYEQYF.

This clonotype was recorded many times. The rearrangement joins TRBV11-2 to TRBJ2-7; 8 positions agree with TRBD2. The trim removed 7 bases at V and 2 bases at J, leaving 7 bases unmatched. CDR1 is SGHAT, CDR2 FQNNGV, per germline. This CDR3 region has 14 residues. The CDR3 spells CASNWGRGAYEQYF. CDR3 sequence (DNA): TGTGCCAGCAACTGGGGGCGGGGGGCCTACGAGCAGTACTTC.

In the case of this clonotype: A much larger clone differs from this one at a single base, so this may be a read error. This rearrangement joins TRBV7-6 to TRBJ2-5; D might be TRBD2 (6 bases). V was trimmed by 5 bases and J by 7 bases, leaving 17 bases between them. Germline CDR1 reads SGHVS; CDR2 reads FNYEAQ. This CDR3 has 14 residues. DNA for the CDR3: TGTGCCAGCAGCCAGCTCGAGGTGGGAGGGACCCAGTACTTC. Residues: CASSQLEVGGTQYF.

This clonotype was seen a handful of times. The V gene is TRBV7-6, the J gene TRBJ2-3; possible D gene TRBD1, 5 bases. The CDR3 extends over 14 amino acids. Germline lookup yields CDR1 SGHVS and CDR2 FNYEAQ. Trimming removed 3 bases from V and 4 bases from J, with 11 bases in between. CDR3 protein: CASSFQTVPDTQYF. The CDR3 nucleotides read TGTGCCAGCAGCTTCCAGACAGTCCCAGATACGCAGTATTTT.